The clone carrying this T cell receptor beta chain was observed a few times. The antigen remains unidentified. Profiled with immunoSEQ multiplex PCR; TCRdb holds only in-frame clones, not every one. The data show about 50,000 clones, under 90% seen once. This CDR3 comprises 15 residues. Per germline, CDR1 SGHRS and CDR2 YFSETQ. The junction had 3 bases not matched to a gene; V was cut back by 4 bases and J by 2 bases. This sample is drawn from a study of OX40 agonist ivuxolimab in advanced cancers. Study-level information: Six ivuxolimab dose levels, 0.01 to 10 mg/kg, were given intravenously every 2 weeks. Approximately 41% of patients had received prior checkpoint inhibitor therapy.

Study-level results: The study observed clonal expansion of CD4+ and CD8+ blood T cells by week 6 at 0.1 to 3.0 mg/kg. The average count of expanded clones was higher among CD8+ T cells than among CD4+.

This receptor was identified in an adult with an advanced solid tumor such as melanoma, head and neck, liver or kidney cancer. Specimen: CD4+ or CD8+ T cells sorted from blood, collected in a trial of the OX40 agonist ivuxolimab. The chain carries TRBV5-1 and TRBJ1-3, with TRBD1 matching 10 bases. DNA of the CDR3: TGCGCCAGCAGCCCCGGACAGGGGGCTGGAAACACCATATATTTT. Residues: CASSPGQGAGNTIYF.